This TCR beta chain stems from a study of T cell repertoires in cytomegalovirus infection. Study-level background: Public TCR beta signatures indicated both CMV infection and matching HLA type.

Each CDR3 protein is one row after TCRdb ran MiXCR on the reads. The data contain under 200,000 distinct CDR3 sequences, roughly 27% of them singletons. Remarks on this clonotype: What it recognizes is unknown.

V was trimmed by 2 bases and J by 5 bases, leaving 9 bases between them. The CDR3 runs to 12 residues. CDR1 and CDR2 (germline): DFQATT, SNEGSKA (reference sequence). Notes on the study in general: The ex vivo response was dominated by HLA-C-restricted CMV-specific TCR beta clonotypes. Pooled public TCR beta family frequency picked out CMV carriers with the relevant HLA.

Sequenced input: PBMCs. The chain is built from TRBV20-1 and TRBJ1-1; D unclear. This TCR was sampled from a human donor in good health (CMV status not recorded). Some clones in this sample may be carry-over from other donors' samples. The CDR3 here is CSARPGETEAFF. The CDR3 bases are TGCAGTGCTAGACCCGGGGAGACTGAAGCTTTCTTT.